This T cell receptor (beta chain) was sequenced for a study of blood T cell repertoires in COVID-19 (dated by TCRdb to 2018 to 2020). In the study overall: Samples from collaborators originated in the United States, Italy and Spain and spanned both the acute and convalescent phases of COVID-19. The material from the prospective study consisted of cDNA or gDNA derived from T cells, B-cell-depleted T cells, or PBMCs. Deeply sampled blood TCRbeta repertoires from subjects exposed to, actively infected with, or recovered from COVID-19 were included in the dataset. Where available, HLA class I and class II types were taken from metadata supplied by the sample provider and were not determined by assay-based typing. Samples were obtained from the ongoing ImmuneRACE study (first 160 participants) and from 1,254 subjects provided by 6 global collaborators. The repertoires were made available in a free public database intended to serve as a resource for research on the immune response to SARS-CoV-2. Sample metadata almost always included a de-identified subject ID, COVID-19 status, age in years and sex.

Concerning this clone: The target of this receptor is not known. Base qualities are not recorded, but no much larger clone differs from it by a single base.

TCRbeta CDR3 regions were amplified from genomic DNA by means of the immunoSEQ Assay, a bias-controlled multiplex PCR. Regarding the original processing steps: Within the assay, amplification of reference gene primers was used to estimate how many nucleated cells each sample contained. To quantify the absolute abundance of each unique TCRbeta CDR3 rearrangement, sequence reads were collapsed and filtered. For each sample, productive Simpson clonality was calculated as the square root of Simpson's diversity index across productive rearrangements. TCRdb stores this immuneACCESS table with in-frame sequences only. Part of the clones is absent; in the studies checked, under half of the shortfall reflects unresolved V genes, and no reason is known for the rest. V and J calls and clone size are copied from that table; D and trimming were computed from the DNA. The sample includes 95,000 to 150,000 clones, with 80% to 90% observed a single time. The top ten clonotypes cover around 4% of the sample.

Whole blood was collected in K2EDTA tubes by collaborating institutions according to the institutions' own protocols. Collaborator samples were shipped for TCRbeta analysis as frozen whole blood, isolated PBMCs, or DNA extracted from either sample type. Study-wide findings and limitations: The quantity of clinical and demographic metadata differed by source and by participant and was supplied without curation.

The sample consisted of peripheral blood. The receptor's source is a man aged 40-50 years with acute or convalescent COVID-19.

CDR3 sequence: CASSPRTGSAYEQYF. The DNA sequence follows: TGTGCCAGCAGCCCTCGGACAGGGAGCGCCTACGAGCAGTACTTC. The sequence is built from TRBV4-2 and TRBJ2-7, and 8 junction bases match TRBD1. The germline V gene supplies CDR1 LGHNA and CDR2 YNFKEQ. V ends up 4 bases short and J 2 bases short, with an unmatched junction base count of 7. From its cysteine to its phenylalanine, the CDR3 spans 15 amino acids. The sequence is cut down to CDR3 DNA, 45 bases in frame from base 1.